This entry features one T cell receptor beta chain sequence. Libraries were prepared by immunoSEQ multiplex PCR; TCRdb keeps only in-frame clonotypes and omits some of them. The sample shows 250,000 to 400,000 clones, around 89% of them seen only once. This entry belongs to a study of blood T cell repertoires in COVID-19. Study in general: Collection of acute and convalescent COVID-19 samples took place in the United States, Italy and Spain. Nucleic acid was either cDNA or gDNA, and it came from T cells, B-cell-depleted T cells, or PBMCs.

Deletions cut 6 bases from V and 7 bases from J, with 12 bases between. The CDR3 is made up of 12 amino acids. The germline gives CDR1 LNHDA, CDR2 SQIVND (reference sequence). Seattle-derived patients entered the study during active infection and were followed longitudinally. The source is a woman in her thirties with COVID-19, enrolled during active disease. The sample consisted of peripheral blood. This chain connects TRBV19 to TRBJ1-1; weak D call: TRBD1 (5 bases). The CDR3 region is CASREQGGEAFF. DNA for the CDR3: TGTGCCAGTAGGGAGCAGGGCGGTGAAGCTTTCTTT.